Following are 18 T cell receptor beta chains from one sample sequenced in a study of cytomegalovirus exposure and HLA in healthy donors (dated by TCRdb to 2016 to 2017). Library generation was performed with the immunoSEQ multiplex PCR assay. For the multiplex PCR, a mixture combining 60 forward primers for TCR Vbeta segments and 13 reverse primers for TCR Jbeta segments was used. TCRdb's version of the immuneACCESS table is confined to in-frame rearrangements and falls short of the full clone set. An unresolved V gene accounts for under half of the shortfall where checked; the remainder is of unknown origin. For this sample there are about 130,000 clones; 80% to 90% appear just once. In total, the top ten clones hold 5.5% to 7% of the sample. The specimen was PBMCs. These receptors came from a woman aged 40 to 50 in good health and CMV-seropositive.

The rearrangement links TRBV7-9 to TRBJ1-6, with D perhaps TRBD1 (6 bases). Germline CDR1 is SEHNR and CDR2 is FQNEAQ (reference sequence). This CDR3 contains 14 residues. V dropped 5 bases and J dropped 6 bases, with 11 bases sitting between them. In nucleotides, the CDR3 is TGTGCCAGCAGCCCCGTGGGGGCTAATTCACCCCTCCACTTT. Translation: CASSPVGANSPLHF.

The rearrangement joins TRBV30 to TRBJ2-3; D is possibly TRBD2 (5 bases). The CDR3 runs to 11 residues. Trimming took off 5 bases at V and 5 bases at J, with 8 bases between the two ends. Germline V gives CDR1 GTSNPN, CDR2 SVGIG (reference sequence). CDR3 sequence reads: CAWESGDTQYF. Written as DNA, the CDR3 is TGTGCCTGGGAAAGCGGAGATACGCAGTATTTT.

The chain links TRBV5-4 to TRBJ2-5, with TRBD2 matching over 11 bases. Germline V gene lookup returns CDR1 SGHNT and CDR2 YYREEE (reference sequence). Trimming cost V 4 bases and J 5 bases; bases outside gene matches: 10. The CDR3 is 16 amino acids. The CDR3: CASSQTSGTSWETQYF. The CDR3 DNA reads TGTGCCAGCAGCCAGACTAGCGGGACTTCCTGGGAGACCCAGTACTTC.

The J gene is TRBJ2-1, the V gene TRBV27; D may be TRBD1 (6 bases). The germline V gene has CDR1 MNHEY and CDR2 SMNVEV (reference sequence). The CDR3 is 14 residues long. Trimming stripped 6 bases from V and 9 bases from J, with 18 bases between. The CDR3 DNA sequence: TGTGCCAGCAGCCTACAGGGAAAATTGGTTGAGCAGTTCTTC. Translation: CASSLQGKLVEQFF.

The rearrangement uses TRBV7-3 and TRBJ1-2, with 7 bases aligning to TRBD1. J lost 6 bases, V lost 5 bases, and 6 bases had no gene match. The CDR3 covers 13 residues. Germline CDR1 and CDR2: SGHTA and FQGTGA. The CDR3 nucleotides read TGTGCCAGCAGCCCCCAGACAGGGAATGGCTACACCTTC. The encoded protein is CASSPQTGNGYTF.

The rearrangement links TRBV4-3 to TRBJ2-3, with 10 nucleotides matching TRBD1. The CDR3 spans 16 residues. With V trimmed by 4 bases and J by 4 bases, 8 bases remained unmatched. Germline V CDR1 and CDR2: LGHNA, YSLEER. Here the CDR3 DNA reads TGCGCCAGCAGCCGAGCTCGGACAGGGGGGCCAGATACGCAGTATTTT. It yields the protein CASSRARTGGPDTQYF.

V gene TRBV4-2 combines with J gene TRBJ1-5; 9 nucleotides line up with TRBD1. Germline values: CDR1 LGHNA, CDR2 YNFKEQ. With 1 base clipped from V and 8 bases from J, the junction kept 15 bases outside the gene matches. The CDR3 length is 18 residues. CDR3: CASSQVDILGQGLEPQHF. For the CDR3, the DNA is TGTGCCAGCAGCCAAGTTGACATTTTGGGACAGGGTTTAGAGCCCCAGCATTTT.

The chain combines TRBV14 with TRBJ2-7; 12 bases are shared with TRBD2. CDR1 is SGHDN and CDR2 is FVKESK in the germline V gene. CDR3 length equals 20 residues. V lost 1 base, J lost 4 bases, and 17 bases stayed unmatched. CDR3 sequence: CASSQARSVATSGGWYEQYF. CDR3 sequence (DNA): TGTGCCAGCAGCCAAGCCCGATCTGTAGCCACTAGCGGGGGGTGGTACGAGCAGTACTTC.

This sequence joins TRBV6-1 and TRBJ2-7; 8 bases are a match to TRBD2. The CDR3 runs 16 residues. Trimming took 0 bases from V and 2 from J; bases not matched to a gene: 6. The V gene's germline CDR1 is MNHNS and CDR2 SASEGT. CDR3 in amino acids: CASSEASGGSAYEQYF. CDR3 sequence (DNA): TGTGCCAGCAGTGAAGCCTCGGGGGGGAGCGCCTACGAGCAGTACTTC.

The chain has TRBV5-5 and TRBJ1-6, with 7 bases that match TRBD1. The CDR3 has 17 residues. CDR1 and CDR2 from the germline V gene are SGHKS and YYEKEE (reference sequence). Trimming took 4 bases from V and 10 from J; bases not matched to a gene: 17. The CDR3 nucleotides are TGTGCCAGCAGCATCAGACAGGGTGGCGGGTTAGGCTCACCCCTCCACTTT. Translating it yields CASSIRQGGGLGSPLHF.

The chain is built from TRBV19 and TRBJ1-4; TRBD1 matches 8 bases. Germline V gene sequence: CDR1 LNHDA, CDR2 SQIVND (reference sequence). V was clipped by 4 bases and J by 8 bases; unmatched bases: 6. The CDR3 runs to 14 residues. The CDR3 DNA is TGTGCCAGTAGTACCAGGGGGCTTGGCGAAAAACTGTTTTTT. This gives the protein CASSTRGLGEKLFF.

This clone turned up a few times. J is TRBJ2-1 and V is TRBV28; no clear D gene. This CDR3 spans 13 amino acids. V was clipped by 10 bases and J by 0 bases, with 10 bases between them. The V gene's germline CDR1 is MDHEN and CDR2 SYDVKM. For the CDR3, the DNA is TGTGCCACGGAGACCTACTCCTACAATGAGCAGTTCTTC. The encoded protein is CATETYSYNEQFF.

The V gene is TRBV9, the J gene TRBJ2-7; a weak D match, TRBD1 (5 bases). This CDR3 has 16 amino acids. The germline V gene encodes CDR1 SGDLS and CDR2 YYNGEE. V was clipped by 3 bases and J by 0 bases, with 16 bases between them. The CDR3 spells CASSGQGSSSSYEQYV. As DNA, the CDR3 is TGTGCCAGCAGCGGCCAGGGTAGTAGTAGCTCCTACGAGCAGTACGTC.

The chain has TRBV6-5 and TRBJ1-1, with 7 nucleotides matching TRBD1. This CDR3 comprises 16 residues. V gave up 1 base and J gave up 1 base; unmatched junction bases: 6. Germline CDR1 is MNHEY and CDR2 is SVGAGI. The CDR3, as DNA: TGTGCCAGCAGTTACTTCATGGGACAGACGAACACTGAAGCTTTCTTT. Encoded protein: CASSYFMGQTNTEAFF.

V and J are TRBV5-1 and TRBJ1-6; perhaps TRBD1 as D (6 bases). CDR1 is SGHRS, CDR2 YFSETQ, per germline. This CDR3 is built from 17 residues. V shed 4 bases and J shed 0 bases, with 14 bases lying between them. DNA of the CDR3: TGCGCCAGCAGCCCCCTACGACAGGACTCCTATAATTCACCCCTCCACTTT. Protein sequence: CASSPLRQDSYNSPLHF.

The chain combines TRBV5-1 with TRBJ2-7; D might be TRBD2 (5 bases). Deletions cut 4 bases from V and 3 bases from J, with 11 bases between. Per germline, CDR1 SGHRS and CDR2 YFSETQ. The CDR3 totals 13 residues. CDR3 coding DNA: TGCGCCAGCAGCCCGGGATTAAACTACGAGCAGTACTTC. This encodes CASSPGLNYEQYF.

The chain is built from TRBV5-1 and TRBJ1-4; possible D gene TRBD1, 6 bases. The CDR3 is 15 residues long. Trimming stripped 4 bases from V and 0 bases from J, with 10 bases between. CDR1 and CDR2 (germline): SGHRS, YFSETQ. The CDR3: CASSPAGATNEKLFF. CDR3 sequence (DNA): TGCGCCAGCAGCCCCGCAGGGGCAACTAATGAAAAACTGTTTTTT.

The rearrangement links TRBV6-6 to TRBJ1-1, with TRBD1 matching over 8 bases. The CDR3 runs to 13 residues. Germline V gene sequence: CDR1 MNHNY, CDR2 SVGAGI (reference sequence). The V gene end was trimmed by 5 bases and the J gene end by 4 bases; junction bases not matched to a gene: 3. The CDR3 DNA follows: TGTGCCAGCAGTGGTACAGGGGGCACTGAAGCTTTCTTT. Translation: CASSGTGGTEAFF.